A selection of T cell receptor beta chains follows, all from one sample in a study of Graves' ophthalmopathy and Graves' hyperthyroidism. TCRdb fed the multiplex PCR reads into MiXCR, producing one record per CDR3 protein. The table records about 740,000 distinct CDR3 sequences, 40% of them present only once. Source material: peripheral blood. The receptors derive from an adult man with Graves' ophthalmopathy. Both conserved end residues are part of each CDR3. Each record gives: D gene, clone size, CDR3 length, V gene, J gene, CDR3 protein, CDR3 DNA. A D gene is named only where the DNA matches it firmly. Size is stated for part of the rows, as once, few or many counts, or as a class when the clone is expanded.

TRBD1,-,16,TRBV9,TRBJ2-2,CASNLGGRSNTGELFF,TGTGCCAGCAACCTAGGGGGCAGGTCGAACACCGGGGAGCTGTTTTTT
TRBD2,-,15,TRBV7-9,TRBJ2-5,CASSQGGLGTETQYF,TGCGCCAGCAGCCAAGGGGGACTAGGGACCGAGACCCAGTACTTC
-,many,15,TRBV7-9,TRBJ1-5,CASSLDGDSNQPQHF,TGTGCCAGCAGCTTAGACGGCGATAGCAATCAGCCCCAGCATTTT
TRBD1,once,15,TRBV2,TRBJ1-2,CASSASRQGFAGYTF,TGTGCCAGCAGTGCTAGCCGACAGGGGTTCGCTGGCTACACCTTC
-,-,12,TRBV25-1,TRBJ2-2,CASVASSGELFF,TGTGCCAGCGTAGCTTCGTCCGGGGAGCTGTTTTTT
-,-,14,TRBV25-1,TRBJ2-3,CASSSVGPTDTQYF,TGTGCCAGCAGCTCCGTGGGGCCCACAGATACGCAGTATTTT
-,few,16,TRBV7-2,TRBJ1-3,CASSLASQNSGNTIYF,TGTGCCAGCAGCTTAGCGAGCCAGAACTCTGGAAACACCATATATTTT
-,many,11,TRBV5-6,TRBJ1-1,CASSQRTEAFF,TGTGCCAGCAGTCAGCGAACTGAAGCTTTCTTT
-,-,14,TRBV2,TRBJ2-7,CASSPNPISYEQYF,TGTGCCAGCAGTCCGAATCCTATCTCCTACGAGCAGTACTTC
-,-,13,TRBV6-5,TRBJ2-7,CASSYLREYEQYF,TGTGCCAGCAGTTACCTAAGGGAATACGAGCAGTACTTC
-,-,14,TRBV20-1,TRBJ2-7,CSAEGWQSSYEQYF,TGCAGTGCTGAGGGGTGGCAGTCTTCCTACGAGCAGTACTTC
-,many,13,TRBV7-7,TRBJ1-5,CASSLWLGQPQHF,TGTGCTAGCAGCTTGTGGTTGGGTCAGCCCCAGCATTTT
TRBD2,few,16,TRBV7-9,TRBJ2-2,CASSQEWGRDTGELFF,TGTGCCAGCAGCCAAGAATGGGGGAGGGACACCGGGGAGCTGTTTTTT
-,-,16,TRBV6-5,TRBJ2-5,CASSPQGGARQETQYF,TGTGCCAGCAGTCCCCAGGGCGGGGCCAGGCAAGAGACCCAGTACTTC
TRBD2,-,16,TRBV6-1,TRBJ2-7,CASSALAGVAVYEQYF,TGTGCCAGCAGTGCCCTAGCGGGAGTAGCCGTCTACGAGCAGTACTTC
-,many,17,TRBV2,TRBJ1-2,CASRRPGTHSPNYGYTF,TGTGCCAGCAGGAGACCCGGGACCCATTCCCCCAACTATGGCTACACCTTC
-,-,13,TRBV25-1,TRBJ2-7,CALMRGSGDEQYF,TGTGCCTTAATGAGGGGAAGTGGCGACGAGCAGTACTTC
TRBD1,many,19,TRBV15,TRBJ1-2,CATSRDRSGGVSTSRGYTF,TGTGCCACCAGCAGAGATCGGTCAGGGGGCGTTTCAACTTCCCGGGGCTACACCTTC
-,few,16,TRBV20-1,TRBJ1-5,CSAGRKNRASNQPQHF,TGCAGTGCTGGGCGAAAGAACCGGGCCAGCAATCAGCCCCAGCATTTT
TRBD1,many,13,TRBV29-1,TRBJ2-7,CSVARQGSYEQYF,TGCAGCGTTGCGAGACAGGGGTCCTACGAGCAGTACTTC
-,-,17,TRBV7-2,TRBJ2-5,CASSLGEGGGRFGTQYF,TGTGCCAGCAGCTTGGGGGAGGGGGGGGGTCGTTTCGGAACCCAGTACTTC
-,few,15,TRBV9,TRBJ2-5,CASSQGTRDQETQYF,TGTGCCAGCAGCCAAGGGACCAGGGACCAAGAGACCCAGTACTTC
-,few,14,TRBV7-9,TRBJ2-5,CASSPGTGLGAQYF,TGTGCCAGCAGCCCGGGGACCGGGCTGGGGGCCCAGTACTTC